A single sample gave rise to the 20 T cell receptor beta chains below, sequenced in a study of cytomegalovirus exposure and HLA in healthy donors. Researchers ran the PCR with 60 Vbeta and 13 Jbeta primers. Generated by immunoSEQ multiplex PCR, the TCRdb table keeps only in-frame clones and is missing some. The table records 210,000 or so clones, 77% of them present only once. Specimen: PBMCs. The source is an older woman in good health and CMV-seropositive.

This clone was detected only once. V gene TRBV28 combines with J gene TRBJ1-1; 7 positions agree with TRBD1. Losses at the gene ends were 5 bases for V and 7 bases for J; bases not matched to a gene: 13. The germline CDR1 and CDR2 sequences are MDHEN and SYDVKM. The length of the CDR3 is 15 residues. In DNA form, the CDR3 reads TGTGCCAGCAGTCCGGCGGGGCAGGGGGAGGATGAAGCTTTCTTT. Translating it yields CASSPAGQGEDEAFF.

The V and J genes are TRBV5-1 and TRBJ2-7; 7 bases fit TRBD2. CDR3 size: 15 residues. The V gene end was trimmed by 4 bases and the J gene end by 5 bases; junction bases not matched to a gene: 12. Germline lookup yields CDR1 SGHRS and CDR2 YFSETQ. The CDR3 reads CASSLGTEGGDEQYF. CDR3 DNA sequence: TGCGCCAGCAGCCTGGGGACCGAGGGAGGGGACGAGCAGTACTTC.

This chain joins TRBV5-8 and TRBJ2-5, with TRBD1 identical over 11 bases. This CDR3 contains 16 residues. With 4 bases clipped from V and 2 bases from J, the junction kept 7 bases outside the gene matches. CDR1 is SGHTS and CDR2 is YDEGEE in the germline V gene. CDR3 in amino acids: CASSRSGDRGQETQYF. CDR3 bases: TGTGCCAGCAGCCGTTCGGGGGACAGGGGGCAAGAGACCCAGTACTTC. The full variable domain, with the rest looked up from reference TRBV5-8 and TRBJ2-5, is EAGVTQSPTHLIKTRGQQATLRCSPISGHTSVYWYQQALGLGLQFLLWYDEGEERNRGNFPPRFSGRQFPNYSSELNVNALELEDSALYLCASSRSGDRGQETQYFGPGTRLLVL.

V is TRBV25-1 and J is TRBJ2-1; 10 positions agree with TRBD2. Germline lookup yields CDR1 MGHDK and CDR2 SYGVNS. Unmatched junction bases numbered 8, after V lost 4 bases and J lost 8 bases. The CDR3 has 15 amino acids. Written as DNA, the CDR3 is TGTGCCAGCAGTGCCATAGCGGGAGGACTCGATGAGCAGTTCTTC. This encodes CASSAIAGGLDEQFF. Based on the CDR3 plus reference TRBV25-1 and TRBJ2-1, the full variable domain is EADIYQTPRYLVIGTGKKITLECSQTMGHDKMYWYQQDPGMELHLIHYSYGVNSTEKGDLSSESTVSRIRTEHFPLTLESARPSHTSQYLCASSAIAGGLDEQFFGPGTRLTVL.

DNA of the CDR3: TGTGCCAGCAGTTACTCCCGGGGGTTAATGAACACTGAAGCTTTCTTT. Its translation is CASSYSRGLMNTEAFF. The V and J genes are TRBV6-5 and TRBJ1-1; TRBD1 might be the D (5 bases). The CDR3 covers 16 residues. V was trimmed by 0 bases and J by 0 bases, leaving 11 bases between them. The V gene's germline CDR1 is MNHEY and CDR2 SVGAGI.

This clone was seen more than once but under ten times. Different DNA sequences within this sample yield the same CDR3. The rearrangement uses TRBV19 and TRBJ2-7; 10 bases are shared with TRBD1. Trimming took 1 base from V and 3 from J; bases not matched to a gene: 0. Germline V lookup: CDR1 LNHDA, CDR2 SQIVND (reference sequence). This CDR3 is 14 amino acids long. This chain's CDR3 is CASSIGTGGYEQYF. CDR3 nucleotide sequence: TGTGCCAGTAGTATAGGGACAGGGGGCTACGAGCAGTACTTC.

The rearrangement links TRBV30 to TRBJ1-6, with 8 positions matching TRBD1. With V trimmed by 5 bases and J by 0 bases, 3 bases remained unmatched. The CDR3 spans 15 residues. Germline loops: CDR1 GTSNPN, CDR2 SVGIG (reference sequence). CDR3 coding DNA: TGTGCCTGGGCTACAGGGGGCTCCTATAATTCACCCCTCCACTTT. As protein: CAWATGGSYNSPLHF.

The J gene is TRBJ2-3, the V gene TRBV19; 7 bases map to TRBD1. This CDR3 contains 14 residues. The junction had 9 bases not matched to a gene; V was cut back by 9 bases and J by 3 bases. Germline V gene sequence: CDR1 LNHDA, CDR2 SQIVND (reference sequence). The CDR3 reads CASRQGYGTDTQYF. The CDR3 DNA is TGTGCCAGCAGACAGGGTTATGGGACAGATACGCAGTATTTT.

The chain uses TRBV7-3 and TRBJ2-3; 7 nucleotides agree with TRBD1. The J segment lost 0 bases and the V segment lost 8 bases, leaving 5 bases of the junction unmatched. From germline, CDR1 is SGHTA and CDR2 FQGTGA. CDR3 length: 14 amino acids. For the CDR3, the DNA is TGTGCCAGCCGGGACAGCTACAGCACAGATACGCAGTATTTT. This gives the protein CASRDSYSTDTQYF.

CDR3: CASSLGTDAQPQHF. The DNA of the CDR3 is TGTGCCAGCAGCCTAGGGACAGACGCTCAGCCCCAGCATTTT. J is TRBJ1-5 and V is TRBV4-2; 7 nucleotides align to TRBD1. Germline V gene sequence: CDR1 LGHNA, CDR2 YNFKEQ. V lost 4 bases and J lost 6; bases outside the gene matches: 6. This CDR3 spans 14 amino acids.

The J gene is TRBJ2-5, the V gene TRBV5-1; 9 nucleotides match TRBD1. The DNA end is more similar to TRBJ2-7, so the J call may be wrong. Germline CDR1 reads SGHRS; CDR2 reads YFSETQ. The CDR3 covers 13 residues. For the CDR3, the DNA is TGCGCCAGCAGCTCCGGGACAGGGAACGAGCAGTACTTC. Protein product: CASSSGTGNEQYF.

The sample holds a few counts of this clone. The CDR3 coding sequence is TGTGCCATCAGTACATCTTTCGGACAGGTCGGATCACCCCTCCACTTT. This gives the protein CAISTSFGQVGSPLHF. V is TRBV10-3 and J is TRBJ1-6; TRBD1 aligns across 7 bases. CDR1 and CDR2 from the germline V gene are ENHRY and SYGVKD. The CDR3 covers 16 residues. V shed 5 bases, J shed 10 bases, and the junction held 14 bases outside the gene matches.

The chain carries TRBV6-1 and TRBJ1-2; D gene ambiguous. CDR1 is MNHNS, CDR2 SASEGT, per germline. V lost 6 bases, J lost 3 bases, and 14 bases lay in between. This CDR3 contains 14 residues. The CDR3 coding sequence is TGTGCCAGCAGCCAGACATTGGATCACTATGGCTACACCTTC. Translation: CASSQTLDHYGYTF.

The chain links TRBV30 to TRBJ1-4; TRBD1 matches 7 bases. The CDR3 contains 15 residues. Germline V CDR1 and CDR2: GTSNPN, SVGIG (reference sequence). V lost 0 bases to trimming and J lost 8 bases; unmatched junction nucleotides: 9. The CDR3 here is CAWSVIGQGEEKLFF. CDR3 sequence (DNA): TGTGCCTGGAGTGTAATCGGCCAGGGGGAGGAAAAACTGTTTTTT.

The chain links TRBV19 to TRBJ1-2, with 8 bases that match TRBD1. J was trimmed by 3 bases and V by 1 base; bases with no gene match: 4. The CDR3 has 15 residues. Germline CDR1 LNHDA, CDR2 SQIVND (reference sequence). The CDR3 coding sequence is TGTGCCAGTAGTATAGGATCGGGACAGGACTATGGCTACACCTTC. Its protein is CASSIGSGQDYGYTF.

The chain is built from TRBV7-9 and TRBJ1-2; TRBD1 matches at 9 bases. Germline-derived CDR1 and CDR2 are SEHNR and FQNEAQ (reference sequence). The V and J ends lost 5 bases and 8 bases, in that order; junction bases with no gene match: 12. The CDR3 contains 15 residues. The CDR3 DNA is TGTGCCAGCAGCGCGGGACAGGGACTTCGCGGGGGCTACACCTTC. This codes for CASSAGQGLRGGYTF.

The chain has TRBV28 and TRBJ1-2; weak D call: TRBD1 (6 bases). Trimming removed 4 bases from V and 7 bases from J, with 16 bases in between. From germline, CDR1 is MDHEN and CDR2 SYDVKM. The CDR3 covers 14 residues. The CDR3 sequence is CASSYRALAGGYTF. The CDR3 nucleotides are TGTGCCAGCAGTTACAGGGCGCTGGCGGGTGGCTACACCTTC.

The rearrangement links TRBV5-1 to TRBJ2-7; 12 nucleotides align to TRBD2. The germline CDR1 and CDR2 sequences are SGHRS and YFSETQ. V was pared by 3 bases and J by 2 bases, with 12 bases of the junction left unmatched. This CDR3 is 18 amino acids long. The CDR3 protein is CASSSLPRTSGNAYEQYF. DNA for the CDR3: TGCGCCAGCAGCTCACTCCCGAGGACTAGCGGGAATGCCTACGAGCAGTACTTC.

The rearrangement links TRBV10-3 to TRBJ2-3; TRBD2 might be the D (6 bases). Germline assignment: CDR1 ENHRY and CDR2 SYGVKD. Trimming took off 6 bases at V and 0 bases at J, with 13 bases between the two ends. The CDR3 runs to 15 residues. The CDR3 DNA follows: TGTGCCATCAGGAAAAGCGGGTCTAGCACAGATACGCAGTATTTT. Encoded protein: CAIRKSGSSTDTQYF.

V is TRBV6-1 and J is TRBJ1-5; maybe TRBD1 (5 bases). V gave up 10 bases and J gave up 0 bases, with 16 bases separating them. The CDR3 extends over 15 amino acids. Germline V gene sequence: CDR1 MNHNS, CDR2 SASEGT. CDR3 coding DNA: TGTGCCATCCTCCCACAGGTAAATAGCAATCAGCCCCAGCATTTT. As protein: CAILPQVNSNQPQHF.